A single sample gave rise to the 30 T cell receptor beta chains below, sequenced in a study of blood T cell repertoires in COVID-19. Profiling relied on immunoSEQ multiplex PCR, and the TCRdb table lists in-frame clones only, not all of them. The data hold some 70,000 clones, with about 80% observed a single time. The specimen sequenced was peripheral blood. These receptors originate from a human donor in a cohort sampled during active COVID-19.

The CDR3 DNA is TGTGCCAGCAGTTCGCCCGGAGGCAATCAGCCCCAGCATTTT. This sequence encodes CASSSPGGNQPQHF. The rearrangement uses TRBV28 and TRBJ1-5, with D hard to call. The V end lost 4 bases, the J end lost 2 bases, and 9 bases lay between the germline ends. Germline loops: CDR1 MDHEN, CDR2 SYDVKM. This CDR3 comprises 14 residues.

This chain connects TRBV5-1 to TRBJ2-7; a weak D match, TRBD2 (5 bases). Trimming cost V 0 bases and J 5 bases, with 21 bases left between them. From germline, CDR1 is SGHRS and CDR2 YFSETQ. The CDR3 loop spans 17 amino acids. The DNA of the CDR3 is TGCGCCAGCAGCTTGGGTTTTTTGGGTGAAGCTAGCCACGAGCAGTACGTC. Residues: CASSLGFLGEASHEQYV.

The chain recombines TRBV5-1 with TRBJ2-1, with 9 bases matching TRBD2. The CDR3 is 16 amino acids. The germline gives CDR1 SGHRS, CDR2 YFSETQ. The V gene end was trimmed by 0 bases and the J gene end by 5 bases; junction bases not matched to a gene: 6. The CDR3 protein is CASSLVVTSGHNEQFF. In DNA form, the CDR3 reads TGCGCCAGCAGCTTGGTTGTGACTAGCGGACACAATGAGCAGTTCTTC.

The CDR3 sequence is CASSIDRGAASTDTQYF. CDR3 sequence (DNA): TGTGCCAGTAGTATAGATCGTGGAGCGGCTAGCACAGATACGCAGTATTTT. The chain employs TRBV19 and TRBJ2-3; D possibly corresponds to TRBD2 (5 bases). V dropped 0 bases and J dropped 0 bases, with 13 bases sitting between them. Germline V CDR1 and CDR2: LNHDA, SQIVND (reference sequence). The CDR3 runs 17 residues.

This clone was detected once. Here the CDR3 reads CASSSRGGVFGTDTQYF. The CDR3 nucleotides read TGTGCCAGCAGTAGTCGAGGGGGCGTTTTTGGCACAGATACGCAGTATTTT. J is TRBJ2-3 and V is TRBV6-2 or TRBV6-3; 7 nucleotides agree with TRBD1. The CDR3 totals 17 residues. V lost 5 bases and J lost 1; bases outside the gene matches: 12. Germline-derived CDR1 and CDR2 are MNHEY and SVGEGT.

The gene calls are TRBV4-3 and TRBJ2-2, with 12 bases fitting TRBD2. Germline V gene sequence: CDR1 LGHNA, CDR2 YSLEER. The CDR3 runs to 19 residues. The junction had 8 bases not matched to a gene; V was cut back by 0 bases and J by 3 bases. The CDR3 is CASSQDRLAGVVDTGELFF. The CDR3 coding sequence is TGCGCCAGCAGCCAAGATAGACTAGCGGGAGTTGTGGACACCGGGGAGCTGTTTTTT.

The chain carries TRBV19 and TRBJ1-6; 8 bases match TRBD1. The CDR3 is made up of 17 amino acids. CDR1 is LNHDA and CDR2 is SQIVND in the germline V gene (reference sequence). The ends lost 6 bases at V and 11 bases at J; junction bases unmatched: 18. CDR3 sequence: CASRKGSQGANSAPLHF. The CDR3 bases are TGTGCCAGTAGGAAAGGCTCGCAGGGGGCAAATTCTGCACCCCTCCACTTT.

The chain joins TRBV7-3 to TRBJ2-1, with no clear D. The CDR3 length is 15 residues. CDR1 and CDR2 (germline): SGHTA, FQGTGA. V shed 5 bases and J shed 2 bases, with 13 bases lying between them. Here the CDR3 reads CASSPERSTYNEQFF. The CDR3 DNA follows: TGTGCCAGCAGCCCCGAACGTTCTACCTACAATGAGCAGTTCTTC.

The chain links TRBV18 to TRBJ1-1; maybe TRBD1 (6 bases). The CDR3 contains 14 residues. Looked up from germline, CDR1 is KGHSH and CDR2 is LQKENI. V was cut by 6 bases and J by 2 bases, with 13 bases left in between. The CDR3 nucleotides are TGTGCCAGCTCCTCAGGGGTGGTTAACACTGAAGCTTTCTTT. Protein: CASSSGVVNTEAFF.

This clone was detected once. The gene calls are TRBV5-1 and TRBJ2-1; 7 bases match TRBD2. V lost 7 bases and J lost 5; bases outside the gene matches: 12. The CDR3 has 15 residues. Per germline, CDR1 SGHRS and CDR2 YFSETQ. The CDR3 nucleotides read TGCGCCAGCGCGCTTTGGGGGGGTTTAAACAATGAGCAGTTCTTC. Encoded protein: CASALWGGLNNEQFF. Full variable domain (remainder filled in from reference TRBV5-1 and TRBJ2-1): KAGVTQTPRYLIKTRGQQVTLSCSPISGHRSVSWYQQTPGQGLQFLFEYFSETQRNKGNFPGRFSGRQFSNSRSEMNVSTLELGDSALYLCASALWGGLNNEQFFGPGTRLTVL.

The chain uses TRBV12-1 and TRBJ1-2; the table calls TRBD1, which could not be checked here. TRBV12-1 is a pseudogene locus. The CDR3 is 16 amino acids. The CDR3 loop is CASSPRDRGRRGGYTF. CDR3 DNA: TGTGCCAGCAGCCCCCGGGACAGGGGGCGCAGGGGTGGCTACACCTTC.

This clone was seen once. The rearrangement joins TRBV19 to TRBJ1-1, with D possibly matching TRBD1 (5 bases). Per germline, CDR1 LNHDA and CDR2 SQIVND (reference sequence). CDR3 size: 14 residues. The V end was cut by 5 bases, the J end by 2 bases, with 12 bases between. CDR3: CASSGLGLNTEAFF. The CDR3 region has the DNA TGTGCCAGTAGTGGTTTGGGACTTAACACTGAAGCTTTCTTT.

The J gene is TRBJ2-3, the V gene TRBV19; 7 nucleotides agree with TRBD1. This CDR3 region has 13 residues. J lost 3 bases, V lost 10 bases, and 7 bases had no gene match. The germline CDR1 and CDR2 sequences are LNHDA and SQIVND (reference sequence). The CDR3 sequence: CATRQGSTDTQYF. CDR3 sequence (DNA): TGTGCCACCCGACAGGGTTCGACAGATACGCAGTATTTT.

V gene TRBV24-1 combines with J gene TRBJ1-2, with D unresolved. The CDR3 runs to 12 residues. The ends were cut back, 7 bases at V and 4 bases at J, with 9 bases in the middle. Looked up from germline, CDR1 is KGHDR and CDR2 is SFDVKD. CDR3 region: CATRGTSYGYTF. CDR3 DNA sequence: TGTGCCACCAGGGGCACCAGCTATGGCTACACCTTC.

This chain links TRBV11-2 with TRBJ2-2; tentatively, D is TRBD1 (5 bases). The length of the CDR3 is 15 residues. The germline V gene has CDR1 SGHAT and CDR2 FQNNGV. V was cut by 0 bases and J by 2 bases, with 7 bases left in between. The CDR3 bases are TGTGCCAGCAGCTTAGAGGGGCAAAACACCGGGGAGCTGTTTTTT. Translated, it gives CASSLEGQNTGELFF.

This clone was counted once. The chain has TRBV6-5 and TRBJ2-1; D perhaps matches TRBD2 (6 bases). The length of the CDR3 is 15 residues. Trimming took off 6 bases at V and 9 bases at J, with 21 bases between the two ends. Germline V gives CDR1 MNHEY, CDR2 SVGAGI. This chain's CDR3 is CASRLTSSPRGEQFF. The CDR3 region has the DNA TGTGCCAGCAGGCTAACTAGCTCCCCCCGAGGTGAGCAGTTCTTC.

This chain joins TRBV6-2 or TRBV6-3 and TRBJ2-7; D is perhaps TRBD2 (6 bases). CDR1 and CDR2 (germline): MNHEY, SVGEGT. With 0 bases removed from V and 6 bases from J, the gap between germline ends came to 12 bases. This CDR3 comprises 14 residues. The CDR3 nucleotides read TGTGCCAGCAGTTACTCCCCTACGGGAGCCGAGCAGTACGTC. Its protein is CASSYSPTGAEQYV.

V is TRBV5-8 and J is TRBJ2-7; 8 bases align to TRBD2. Unmatched junction bases numbered 12, after V lost 4 bases and J lost 9 bases. Germline V gene data show CDR1 as SGHTS and CDR2 as YDEGEE. The CDR3 sequence is 14 residues long. DNA for the CDR3: TGTGCCAGCAGCCCCACCGGGGGGGAGAGGGGGCAGTACTTC. Protein sequence: CASSPTGGERGQYF.

The J gene is TRBJ2-3, the V gene TRBV4-1; possible D gene TRBD2, 5 bases. There are 18 residues in the CDR3. Deletions cut 1 base from V and 0 bases from J, with 17 bases between. The germline CDR1 and CDR2 sequences are MGHRA and YSYEKL. Written as DNA, the CDR3 is TGCGCCAGCAGCCAAGCCCCCCCACAGCGGAGTAGCACAGATACGCAGTATTTT. Its translation: CASSQAPPQRSSTDTQYF.

This chain connects TRBV6-2 or TRBV6-3 to TRBJ1-5, with TRBD1 as a possible D gene (5 bases). Looked up from germline, CDR1 is MNHEY and CDR2 is SVGEGT. The CDR3 is 15 amino acids. V was pared by 0 bases and J by 1 base, with 7 bases between. The CDR3 DNA reads TGTGCCAGCAGTTACTCAGGGGCCAGCAATCAGCCCCAGCATTTT. It translates to CASSYSGASNQPQHF.

J is TRBJ1-3 and V is TRBV2; D gene ambiguous. V gave up 6 bases and J gave up 0 bases, with 9 bases separating them. The CDR3 spans 14 residues. In germline, CDR1 is SNHLY, CDR2 FYNNEI. This CDR3 is CASRAGRSGNTIYF. CDR3 nucleotides: TGTGCCAGCAGGGCAGGCCGCTCTGGAAACACCATATATTTT.

V usage is TRBV6-5 and J usage is TRBJ1-2; 9 positions agree with TRBD1. From germline, CDR1 is MNHEY and CDR2 SVGAGI. The length of the CDR3 is 14 residues. Trimming took 7 bases from V and 4 from J; bases not matched to a gene: 7. The CDR3 spells CASNLDRGTYGYTF. CDR3 sequence (DNA): TGTGCCAGCAATCTAGACAGGGGGACCTATGGCTACACCTTC.

The V call is TRBV7-8, the J call TRBJ2-1, with D possibly being TRBD1 (7 bases). The CDR3 is 16 residues long. V lost 1 base, J lost 7 bases, and 17 bases lay in between. CDR1 is SGHVS and CDR2 is FQNEAQ in the germline V gene. This CDR3 is CASSLGLQGTSNEQFF. CDR3 bases: TGTGCCAGCAGCTTAGGGTTACAGGGGACTTCGAATGAGCAGTTCTTC.

This clone has more than one count but fewer than ten. The chain employs TRBV5-4 and TRBJ1-2; perhaps TRBD1 as D (5 bases). The germline V gene has CDR1 SGHNT and CDR2 YYREEE (reference sequence). The CDR3 covers 16 residues. V lost 4 bases and J 4 bases, leaving 20 bases between the germline ends. The CDR3 coding sequence is TGTGCCAGCAGCCCGTGGACACCATTCCCCCCCTATGGCTACACCTTC. Amino acids: CASSPWTPFPPYGYTF.

This clone turned up a few times. J is TRBJ2-1 and V is TRBV7-3; 10 nucleotides match TRBD2. This CDR3 comprises 14 residues. Per the germline V gene, CDR1 is SGHTA and CDR2 is FQGTGA. The ends lost 1 base at V and 14 bases at J; junction bases unmatched: 8. DNA for the CDR3: TGTGCCAGCAGCTTAAAGCCTAGCGGGGGACTAAAGTTCTTC. Its translation: CASSLKPSGGLKFF. The entire variable domain, with the rest obtained from reference TRBV7-3 and TRBJ2-1, is as follows: GAGVSQTPSNKVTEKGKYVELRCDPISGHTALYWYRQSLGQGPEFLIYFQGTGAADDSGLPNDRFFAVRPEGSVSTLKIQRTERGDSAVYLCASSLKPSGGLKFFGPGTRLTVL.

This chain uses TRBV18 with TRBJ1-3, with 7 positions matching TRBD1. Per germline, CDR1 KGHSH and CDR2 LQKENI. V was clipped by 2 bases and J by 5 bases; unmatched bases: 3. The CDR3 totals 14 residues. The CDR3, as DNA: TGTGCCAGCTCACCAAAGGGGGCTAGAAACACCATATATTTT. As protein: CASSPKGARNTIYF.

The DNA of the CDR3 is TGTGCCAGCAGCTTACGGACAGGGGCCTCGAGGGGCTACACCTTC. Amino acid sequence: CASSLRTGASRGYTF. The V call is TRBV13, the J call TRBJ1-2; 9 bases are a match to TRBD1. Germline-derived CDR1 and CDR2 are PRHDT and FYEKMQ (reference sequence). The CDR3 has 15 residues. V shed 2 bases, J shed 8 bases, and the junction held 9 bases outside the gene matches. Complete variable domain (other parts from reference TRBV13 and TRBJ1-2): AAGVIQSPRHLIKEKRETATLKCYPIPRHDTVYWYQQGPGQDPQFLISFYEKMQSDKGSIPDRFSAQQFSDYHSELNMSSLELGDSALYFCASSLRTGASRGYTFGSGTRLTVV.

This clone occurred a few times. The V gene is TRBV27, the J gene TRBJ2-7; D is possibly TRBD2 (6 bases). The germline V gene encodes CDR1 MNHEY and CDR2 SMNVEV (reference sequence). Trimming removed 8 bases from V and 1 base from J, with 18 bases in between. There are 15 residues in the CDR3. This CDR3 reads CASHDGGSRSYEQYF. The CDR3 DNA reads TGTGCCAGCCACGACGGGGGTTCCCGTTCCTACGAGCAGTACTTC.

This chain uses TRBV19 with TRBJ1-1; D is unresolved. Germline CDR1 and CDR2: LNHDA and SQIVND (reference sequence). The CDR3 sequence is 12 residues long. V lost 7 bases, J lost 8 bases, and 14 bases lay in between. The CDR3 DNA reads TGTGCCAGTAAACCCGGACGGGGAGAAGCTTTCTTT. This translates into CASKPGRGEAFF.

V usage is TRBV7-9 and J usage is TRBJ1-2; tentatively, D is TRBD1 (6 bases). The CDR3 is 14 residues long. Germline V gene lookup returns CDR1 SEHNR and CDR2 FQNEAQ (reference sequence). Trimming removed 2 bases from V and 7 bases from J, with 14 bases in between. The CDR3: CASSLPGGSGGYTF. Here the CDR3 DNA reads TGTGCCAGCAGCTTACCGGGGGGCTCTGGTGGCTACACCTTC.